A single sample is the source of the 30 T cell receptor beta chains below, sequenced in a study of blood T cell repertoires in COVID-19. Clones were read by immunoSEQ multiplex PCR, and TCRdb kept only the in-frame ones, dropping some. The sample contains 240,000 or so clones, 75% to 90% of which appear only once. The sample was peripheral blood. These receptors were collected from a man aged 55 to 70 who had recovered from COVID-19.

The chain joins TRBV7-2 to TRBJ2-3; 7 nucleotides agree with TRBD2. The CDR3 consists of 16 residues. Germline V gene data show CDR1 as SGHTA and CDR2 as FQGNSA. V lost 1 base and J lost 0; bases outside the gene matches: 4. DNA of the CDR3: TGTGCCAGCAGCTTAGACCGGGGGGAAAGCACAGATACGCAGTATTTT. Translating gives CASSLDRGESTDTQYF.

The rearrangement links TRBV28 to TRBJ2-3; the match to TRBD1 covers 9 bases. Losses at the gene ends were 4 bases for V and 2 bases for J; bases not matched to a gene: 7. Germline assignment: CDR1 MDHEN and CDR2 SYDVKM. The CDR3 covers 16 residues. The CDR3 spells CASSSPGTGITDTQYF. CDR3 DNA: TGTGCCAGCAGTTCTCCCGGGACAGGGATCACAGATACGCAGTATTTT.

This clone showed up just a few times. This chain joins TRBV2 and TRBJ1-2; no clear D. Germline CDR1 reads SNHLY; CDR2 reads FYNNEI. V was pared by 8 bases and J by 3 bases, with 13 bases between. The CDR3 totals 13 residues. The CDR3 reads CASPGRGYYGYTF. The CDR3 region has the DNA TGTGCCAGCCCCGGGCGGGGATACTATGGCTACACCTTC. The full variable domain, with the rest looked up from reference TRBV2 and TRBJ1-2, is EPEVTQTPSHQVTQMGQEVILRCVPISNHLYFYWYRQILGQKVEFLVSFYNNEISEKSEIFDDQFSVERPDGSNFTLKIRSTKLEDSAMYFCASPGRGYYGYTFGSGTRLTVV.

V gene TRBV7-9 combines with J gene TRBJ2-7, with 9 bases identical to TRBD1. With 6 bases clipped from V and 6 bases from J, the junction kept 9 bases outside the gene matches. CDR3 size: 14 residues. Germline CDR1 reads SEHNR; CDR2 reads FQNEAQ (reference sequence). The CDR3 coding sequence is TGTGCCAGCAGGGCCCTACAGGGGGCAGGCGAGCAGTACGTC. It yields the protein CASRALQGAGEQYV.

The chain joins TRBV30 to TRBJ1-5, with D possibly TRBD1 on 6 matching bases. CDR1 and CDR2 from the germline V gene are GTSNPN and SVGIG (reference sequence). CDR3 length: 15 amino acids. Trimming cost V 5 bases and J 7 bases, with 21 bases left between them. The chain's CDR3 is CAWGLGGRAAQPQHF. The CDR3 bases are TGTGCCTGGGGCCTCGGGGGGCGAGCGGCACAGCCCCAGCATTTT.

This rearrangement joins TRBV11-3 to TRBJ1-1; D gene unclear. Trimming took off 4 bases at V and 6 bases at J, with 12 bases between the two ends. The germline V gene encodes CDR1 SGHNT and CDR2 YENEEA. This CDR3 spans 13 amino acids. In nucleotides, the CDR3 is TGTGCCAGCAGCTCCGGTGAGGTCCCTGAAGCTTTCTTT. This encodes CASSSGEVPEAFF.

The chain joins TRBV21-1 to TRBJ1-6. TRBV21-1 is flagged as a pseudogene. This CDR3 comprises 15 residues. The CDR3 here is CASSNGLLANSPLHF. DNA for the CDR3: TGTGCCAGCAGCAATGGACTTCTGGCGAATTCACCCCTCCACTTT.

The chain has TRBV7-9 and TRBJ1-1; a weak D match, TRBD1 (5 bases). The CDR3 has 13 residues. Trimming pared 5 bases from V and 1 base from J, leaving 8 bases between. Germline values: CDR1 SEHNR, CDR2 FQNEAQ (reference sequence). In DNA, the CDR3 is TGTGCCAGCAGCCGACAGCCGAACACTGAAGCTTTCTTT. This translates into CASSRQPNTEAFF.

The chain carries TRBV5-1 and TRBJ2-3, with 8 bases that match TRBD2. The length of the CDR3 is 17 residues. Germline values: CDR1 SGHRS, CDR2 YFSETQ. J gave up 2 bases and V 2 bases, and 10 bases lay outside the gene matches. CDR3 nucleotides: TGCGCCAGCAGCTTTACGGGACCGGGGGGGCCCACAGATACGCAGTATTTT. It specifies CASSFTGPGGPTDTQYF.

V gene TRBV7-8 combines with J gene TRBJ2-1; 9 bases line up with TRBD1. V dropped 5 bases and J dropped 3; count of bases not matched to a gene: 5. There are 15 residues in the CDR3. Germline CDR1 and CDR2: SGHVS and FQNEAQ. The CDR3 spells CASSKPGQGYNEQFF. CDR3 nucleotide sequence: TGTGCCAGCAGCAAACCGGGACAGGGCTACAATGAGCAGTTCTTC.

The CDR3 region has the DNA TGCGCCAGCAGCCTCGGACAGAACTCTGGAAACACCATATATTTT. Encoded protein: CASSLGQNSGNTIYF. The V gene is TRBV5-1, the J gene TRBJ1-3; possible D gene TRBD1, 6 bases. The germline V gene has CDR1 SGHRS and CDR2 YFSETQ. The CDR3 runs 15 residues. V lost 4 bases and J lost 0, with 11 bases in between.

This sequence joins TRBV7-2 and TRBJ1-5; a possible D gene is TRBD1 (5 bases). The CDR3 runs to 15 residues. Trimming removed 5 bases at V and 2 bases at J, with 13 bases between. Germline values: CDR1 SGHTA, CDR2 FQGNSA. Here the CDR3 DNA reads TGTGCCAGCAGCCCCAGGGCTTTAGGCAATCAGCCCCAGCATTTT. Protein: CASSPRALGNQPQHF.

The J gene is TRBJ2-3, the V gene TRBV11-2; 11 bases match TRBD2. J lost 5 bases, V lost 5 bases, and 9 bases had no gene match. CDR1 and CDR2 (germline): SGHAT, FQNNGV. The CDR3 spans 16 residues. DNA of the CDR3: TGTGCCAGCAGCCCATTAGCGGGGGGGCTTGTAGATACGCAGTATTTT. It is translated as CASSPLAGGLVDTQYF.

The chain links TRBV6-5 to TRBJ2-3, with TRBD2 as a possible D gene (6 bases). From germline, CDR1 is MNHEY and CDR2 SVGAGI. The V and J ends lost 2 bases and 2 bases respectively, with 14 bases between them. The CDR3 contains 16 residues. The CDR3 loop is CASSYVLASSTDTQYF. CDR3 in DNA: TGTGCCAGCAGTTACGTCCTAGCGAGCTCCACAGATACGCAGTATTTT.

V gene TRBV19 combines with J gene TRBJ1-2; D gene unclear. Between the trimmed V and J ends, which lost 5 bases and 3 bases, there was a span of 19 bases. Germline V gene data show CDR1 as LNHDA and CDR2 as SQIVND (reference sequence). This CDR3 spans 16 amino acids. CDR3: CASSFSTPGVHYGYTF. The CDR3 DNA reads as TGTGCCAGTAGTTTCTCCACCCCCGGGGTGCACTATGGCTACACCTTC.

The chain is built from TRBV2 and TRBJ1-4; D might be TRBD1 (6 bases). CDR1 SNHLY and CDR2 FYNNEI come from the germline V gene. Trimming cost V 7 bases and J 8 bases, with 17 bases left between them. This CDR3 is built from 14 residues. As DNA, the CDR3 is TGTGCCAGCACCGTGGGGGGGGCGCGAGAAAAACTGTTTTTT. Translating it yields CASTVGGAREKLFF. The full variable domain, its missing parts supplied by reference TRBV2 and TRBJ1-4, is EPEVTQTPSHQVTQMGQEVILRCVPISNHLYFYWYRQILGQKVEFLVSFYNNEISEKSEIFDDQFSVERPDGSNFTLKIRSTKLEDSAMYFCASTVGGAREKLFFGSGTQLSVL.

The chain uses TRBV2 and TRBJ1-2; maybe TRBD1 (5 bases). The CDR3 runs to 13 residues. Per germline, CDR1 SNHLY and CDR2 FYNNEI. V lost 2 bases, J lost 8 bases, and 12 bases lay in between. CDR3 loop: CASSESVRGGYTF. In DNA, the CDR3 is TGTGCCAGCAGTGAAAGTGTTAGGGGAGGCTACACCTTC.

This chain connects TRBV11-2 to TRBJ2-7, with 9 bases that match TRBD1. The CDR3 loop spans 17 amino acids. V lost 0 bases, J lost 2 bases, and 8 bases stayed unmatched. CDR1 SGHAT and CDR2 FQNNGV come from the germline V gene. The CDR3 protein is CASSLDYRDRVPYEQYV. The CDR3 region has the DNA TGTGCCAGCAGCTTAGATTACCGGGACAGGGTTCCCTACGAGCAGTACGTC.

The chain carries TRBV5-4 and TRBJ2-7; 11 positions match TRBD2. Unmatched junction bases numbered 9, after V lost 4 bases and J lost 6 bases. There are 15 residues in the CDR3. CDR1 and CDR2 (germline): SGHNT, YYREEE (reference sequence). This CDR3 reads CASSRNTGTSGEQYF. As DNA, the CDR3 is TGTGCCAGCAGCCGCAACACCGGGACTAGCGGCGAGCAGTACTTC.

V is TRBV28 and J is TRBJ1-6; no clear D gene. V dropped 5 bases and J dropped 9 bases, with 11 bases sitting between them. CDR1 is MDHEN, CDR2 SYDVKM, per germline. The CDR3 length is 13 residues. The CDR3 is CASSPSGFSPLHF. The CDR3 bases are TGTGCCAGCAGTCCCTCGGGGTTTTCACCCCTCCACTTT.

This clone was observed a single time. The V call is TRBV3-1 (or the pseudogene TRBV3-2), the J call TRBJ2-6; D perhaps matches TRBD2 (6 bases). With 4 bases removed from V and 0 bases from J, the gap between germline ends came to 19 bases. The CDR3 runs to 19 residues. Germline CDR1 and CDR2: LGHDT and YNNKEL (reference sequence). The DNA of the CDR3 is TGTGCCAGCAGCCCCCCGGTAGGAGGGGTCAACTCTGGGGCCAACGTCCTGACTTTC. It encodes CASSPPVGGVNSGANVLTF.

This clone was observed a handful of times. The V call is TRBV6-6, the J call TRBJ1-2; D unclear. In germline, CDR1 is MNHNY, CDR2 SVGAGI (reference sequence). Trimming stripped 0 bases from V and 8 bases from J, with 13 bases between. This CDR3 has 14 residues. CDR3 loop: CASSYSSAAAGYTF. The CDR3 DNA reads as TGTGCCAGCAGTTACTCGAGCGCGGCGGCCGGCTACACCTTC.

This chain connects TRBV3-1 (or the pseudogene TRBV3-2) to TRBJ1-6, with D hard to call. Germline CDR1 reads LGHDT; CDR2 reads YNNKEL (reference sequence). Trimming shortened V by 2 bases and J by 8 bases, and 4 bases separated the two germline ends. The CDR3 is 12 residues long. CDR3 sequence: CASSQLYSPLHF. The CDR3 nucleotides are TGTGCCAGCAGCCAACTCTATTCACCCCTCCACTTT.

This chain's CDR3 is CAWRGQVYGYTF. As DNA, the CDR3 is TGTGCCTGGCGCGGACAGGTCTATGGCTACACCTTC. The chain employs TRBV30 and TRBJ1-2; TRBD1 matches 7 bases. J lost 4 bases, V lost 5 bases, and 4 bases had no gene match. CDR1 is GTSNPN and CDR2 is SVGIG in the germline V gene (reference sequence). The CDR3 has 12 amino acids.

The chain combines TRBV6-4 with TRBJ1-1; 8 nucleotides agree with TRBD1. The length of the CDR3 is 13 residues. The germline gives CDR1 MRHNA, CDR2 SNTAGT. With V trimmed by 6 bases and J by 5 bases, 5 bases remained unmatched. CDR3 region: CASRLDRGTEAFF. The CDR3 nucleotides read TGTGCCAGCAGATTAGACAGGGGTACTGAAGCTTTCTTT.

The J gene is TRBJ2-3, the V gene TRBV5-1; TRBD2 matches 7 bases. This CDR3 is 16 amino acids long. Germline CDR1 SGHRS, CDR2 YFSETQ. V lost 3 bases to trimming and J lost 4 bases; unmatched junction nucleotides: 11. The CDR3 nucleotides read TGCGCCAGCAGCTCAGGGACTACCTTAGGCGCAGATACGCAGTATTTT. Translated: CASSSGTTLGADTQYF.

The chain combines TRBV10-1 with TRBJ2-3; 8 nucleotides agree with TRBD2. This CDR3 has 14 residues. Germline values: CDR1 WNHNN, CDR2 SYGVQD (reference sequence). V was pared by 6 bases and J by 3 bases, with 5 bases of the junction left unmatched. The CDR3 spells CASSRTSRTDTQYF. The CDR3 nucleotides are TGCGCCAGCAGCCGGACTAGCCGAACAGATACGCAGTATTTT.

This chain's CDR3 is CASSLFARGLDTEAFF. The DNA of the CDR3 is TGTGCCAGCAGCTTGTTCGCCAGGGGCCTGGACACTGAAGCTTTCTTT. The chain has TRBV5-6 and TRBJ1-1, with a tentative D call TRBD1 (6 bases). V was clipped by 1 base and J by 3 bases, with 16 bases between them. Per germline, CDR1 SGHDT and CDR2 YYEEEE. The CDR3 has 16 amino acids.

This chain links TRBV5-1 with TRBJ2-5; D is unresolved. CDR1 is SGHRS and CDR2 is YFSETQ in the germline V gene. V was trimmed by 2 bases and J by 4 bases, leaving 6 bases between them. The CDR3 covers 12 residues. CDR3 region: CASSFLGETQYF. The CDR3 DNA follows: TGCGCCAGCAGCTTCCTCGGAGAGACCCAGTACTTC.

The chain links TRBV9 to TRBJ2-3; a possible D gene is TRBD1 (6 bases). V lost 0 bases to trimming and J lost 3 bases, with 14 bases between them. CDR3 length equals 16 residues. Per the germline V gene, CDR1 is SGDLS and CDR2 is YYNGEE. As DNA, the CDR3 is TGTGCCAGCAGCGTAGCTCAGGGGTCGTGGACAGATACGCAGTATTTT. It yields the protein CASSVAQGSWTDTQYF.